The 10 T cell receptor beta chains listed next were all sequenced from one sample in a study of shared clonotypes between healthy human individuals. Profiling relied on immunoSEQ multiplex PCR, and the TCRdb table lists in-frame clones only, not all of them. The table shows about 800,000 clones, with around 96% occurring only once. Selected positively for CCR7 and CD45RO-negative, naive CD8 cells excluded terminally differentiated effector memory CD45RA+ cells. The specimen sequenced was naive CD8+ T cells sorted from blood. The receptors were sampled from a man aged 30 to 45 in good health.

The gene calls are TRBV7-9 and TRBJ2-2; D not resolved. The CDR3 runs 13 residues. Germline V lookup: CDR1 SEHNR, CDR2 FQNEAQ (reference sequence). Trimming pared 10 bases from V and 1 base from J, leaving 10 bases between. The CDR3 region is CAIFTQNTGELFF. The DNA for the CDR3 is TGTGCCATTTTCACCCAGAACACCGGGGAGCTGTTTTTT. Full variable domain (missing parts from reference TRBV7-9 and TRBJ2-2): DTGVSQNPRHKITKRGQNVTFRCDPISEHNRLYWYRQTLGQGPEFLTYFQNEAQLEKSRLLSDRFSAERPKGSFSTLEIQRTEQGDSAMYLCAIFTQNTGELFFGEGSRLTVL.

The count of this clone is one. The rearrangement joins TRBV27 to TRBJ1-5; 8 bases are a match to TRBD1. Trimming at V came to 5 bases and at J to 6 bases, leaving 6 bases not matched to a gene. The V gene's germline CDR1 is MNHEY and CDR2 SMNVEV (reference sequence). This CDR3 spans 14 amino acids. The CDR3 DNA follows: TGTGCCAGCAGTCGCGGACAGGGCGGTCAGCCCCAGCATTTT. Amino acids: CASSRGQGGQPQHF.

Here the CDR3 reads CAISDLGGIHEQYF. As DNA, the CDR3 is TGTGCCATCAGTGATTTAGGGGGCATCCACGAGCAGTACTTC. This chain uses TRBV10-3 with TRBJ2-7; 7 bases match TRBD1. With V trimmed by 3 bases and J by 5 bases, 7 bases remained unmatched. The germline gives CDR1 ENHRY, CDR2 SYGVKD. The length of the CDR3 is 14 residues.

The chain has TRBV28 and TRBJ2-7; D ambiguous. CDR3 length: 13 residues. The ends were cut back, 3 bases at V and 4 bases at J, with 10 bases in the middle. Germline V gives CDR1 MDHEN, CDR2 SYDVKM. The CDR3, as DNA: TGTGCCAGCAGTTTTTGGGCAGAATACGAGCAGTACTTC. Translation: CASSFWAEYEQYF.

The V call is TRBV7-3, the J call TRBJ2-3; the match to TRBD2 covers 8 bases. Trimming cost V 0 bases and J 0 bases; bases outside gene matches: 8. CDR3 size: 18 residues. Germline CDR1 SGHTA, CDR2 FQGTGA. In DNA, the CDR3 is TGTGCCAGCAGCTTAACGTTAGTGACTAGCGCTAGCACAGATACGCAGTATTTT. It is translated as CASSLTLVTSASTDTQYF.

The rearrangement joins TRBV28 to TRBJ1-2; no firm D call. The CDR3 runs 18 residues. With 5 bases removed from V and 4 bases from J, the gap between germline ends came to 26 bases. In germline, CDR1 is MDHEN, CDR2 SYDVKM. In nucleotides, the CDR3 is TGTGCCAGCAGTCAAGCCTACTGGACGGAAAATGCCCCCTATGGCTACACCTTC. Translating it yields CASSQAYWTENAPYGYTF.

The chain joins TRBV6-6 to TRBJ1-4, with D maybe TRBD1 (5 bases). Germline CDR1 and CDR2: MNHNY and SVGAGI (reference sequence). V was pared by 6 bases and J by 5 bases, with 16 bases between. This CDR3 is built from 15 residues. The chain's CDR3 is CASSPGRSLNEKLFF. CDR3 DNA sequence: TGTGCCAGCAGCCCGGGACGGAGTCTCAATGAAAAACTGTTTTTT.

This chain uses TRBV7-9 with TRBJ2-1, with D tentatively TRBD2 (5 bases). Trimming removed 4 bases from V and 5 bases from J, with 18 bases in between. Germline-derived CDR1 and CDR2 are SEHNR and FQNEAQ (reference sequence). CDR3 length: 16 residues. CDR3 sequence (DNA): TGTGCCAGCAGCTATTCGATTTCGCGAGGGAACAATGAGCAGTTCTTC. Its translation: CASSYSISRGNNEQFF.

V is TRBV13 and J is TRBJ1-1; D gene ambiguous. V lost 10 bases and J 1 base, leaving 10 bases between the germline ends. The CDR3 length is 12 residues. CDR1 and CDR2 (germline): PRHDT, FYEKMQ (reference sequence). The CDR3 here is CATKDRNTEAFF. The CDR3 coding sequence is TGTGCCACCAAAGACCGGAACACTGAAGCTTTCTTT.

The chain links TRBV2 to TRBJ2-7; unclear D gene. This CDR3 contains 16 residues. Germline CDR1 reads SNHLY; CDR2 reads FYNNEI. Trimming cost V 6 bases and J 2 bases, with 20 bases left between them. The DNA for the CDR3 is TGTGCCAGCAGCGTCCTTTCCGGGCCCTTAGCCTACGAGCAGTACTTC. Translated: CASSVLSGPLAYEQYF.